A selection of T cell receptor beta chains follows, all from one sample in a study of shared clonotypes between healthy human individuals. The method was immunoSEQ multiplex PCR; TCRdb's version includes in-frame clones alone and lacks a portion of them. The sample lists roughly 2.1 million clones; 85% to 95% were seen once. The sequenced sample consisted of naive CD8+ T cells from PBMCs. These receptors all come from a young man in good health. Some clones in this sample may be carry-over from other donors' samples. CDR3s include the opening cysteine and the closing phenylalanine or tryptophan. D genes are given only for firm matches. Clone size is given for some rows only: seen once, a few or many times, or a class if the clone is expanded.

-	TRBJ2-7	TRBV5-4	-	TGTGCCAGCAGCTTGTCCCTGTCAGAGCAGTACTTC	CASSLSLSEQYF
once	TRBJ1-1	TRBV6-5	-	TGTGCCAGCAGTTATAAAGGGGGGGGCCTGAACACTGAAGCTTTCTTT	CASSYKGGGLNTEAFF
-	TRBJ2-5	TRBV5-4	-	TGTGCCAGCAGCCGGAATGTCGGGACCCAGTACTTC	CASSRNVGTQYF
-	TRBJ1-2	TRBV10-2	-	TGCGCCAGCAGTGAGCCACACGAGTCGCTGCATGGCTACACCTTC	CASSEPHESLHGYTF
-	TRBJ2-1	TRBV11-2	-	TGTGCCAGCAGCCACGACTCCCTCTCCTACAATGAGCAGTTCTTC	CASSHDSLSYNEQFF
-	TRBJ2-3	TRBV5-1	TRBD1	TGCGCCAGCAGCTTGTGGGGGACAGGGGGTGCAGATACGCAGTATTTT	CASSLWGTGGADTQYF
-	TRBJ2-7	TRBV30	TRBD2	TGTGCCTGGAGGTCCAGCGGGGGCTACGAGCAGTACTTC	CAWRSSGGYEQYF
few	TRBJ1-2	TRBV27	-	TGTGCCAGCACTCCAGGAGGTTCTAACTATGGCTACACCTTC	CASTPGGSNYGYTF
-	TRBJ1-4	TRBV6-1	-	TGTGCCAGCAGTGTCGCCAAATATGCTGAAAAACTGTTTTTT	CASSVAKYAEKLFF
-	TRBJ2-7	TRBV6-4	-	TGTGCCAGCAGTGATTCTAGGCGACAAGTTCACTACGAGCAGTACTTC	CASSDSRRQVHYEQYF
-	TRBJ1-5	TRBV30	-	TGTGCCTGGAGTGTAGGGGGGAGTCAGCCCCAGCATTTT	CAWSVGGSQPQHF
-	TRBJ2-3	TRBV28	-	TGTGCCAGCAGTTTATTCAGGGTTGGCACAGATACGCAGTATTTT	CASSLFRVGTDTQYF
-	TRBJ2-7	TRBV27	TRBD2	TGTGCCAGCAGTCCACGGACTAGCGGGAGGGCCGGCGAGCAGTACTTC	CASSPRTSGRAGEQYF
few	TRBJ1-1	TRBV4-2	-	TGTGCCAGCAGCCAAGGAAAGCTGAACACTGAAGCTTTCTTT	CASSQGKLNTEAFF
-	TRBJ1-1	TRBV9	-	TGTGCCAGCAGCGCACTGGGAGGGGAAGCTTTCTTT	CASSALGGEAFF
-	TRBJ2-7	TRBV15	TRBD2	TGTGCCACCAGCAGAGAGGGCGGGAGTGTAGACGAGCAGTACTTC	CATSREGGSVDEQYF
-	TRBJ2-2	TRBV5-1	-	TGCGCCAGCAGCTTGGATCCGGGCCTTGAGGCCGGGGAGCTGTTTTTT	CASSLDPGLEAGELFF
-	TRBJ1-1	TRBV9	-	TGTGCCAGCAGCGTGGGGGGGTGGACGAACACTGAAGCTTTCTTT	CASSVGGWTNTEAFF
-	TRBJ2-2	TRBV5-8	TRBD1	TGTGCCAGCAGCACATCGACAGGGGCTGACACCGGGGAGCTGTTTTTT	CASSTSTGADTGELFF
-	TRBJ2-7	TRBV9	TRBD2	TGTGCCAGCAGCGGGGCCGGGACTAGCGGATTGTACGAGCAGTACTTC	CASSGAGTSGLYEQYF
-	TRBJ2-2	TRBV14	TRBD2	TGTGCCAGCAGCCCCGGGACTAGTAGCTCCGGGGAGCTGTTTTTT	CASSPGTSSSGELFF
-	TRBJ2-4	TRBV27	TRBD2	TGTGCCAGCAGCCCGGGACTAGCGGTAAACATTCAGTACTTC	CASSPGLAVNIQYF
few	TRBJ1-5	TRBV28	-	TGTGCCAGTAGCAACCGGTTCCCCAATCAGCCCCAGCATTTT	CASSNRFPNQPQHF
-	TRBJ1-1	TRBV27	-	TGTGCCAGCAGTTTTTCAGGGGCTGAAGCTTTCTTT	CASSFSGAEAFF
-	TRBJ2-3	TRBV18	TRBD2	TGTGCCAGCTCATCCCTAGCGGGGAGGAGCACAGATACGCAGTATTTT	CASSSLAGRSTDTQYF
-	TRBJ1-2	TRBV15	-	TGTGCCACCAGCAGTCCCAACGTCGGGGATGGCTACACCTTC	CATSSPNVGDGYTF
-	TRBJ1-5	TRBV2	-	TGTGCCAGCAGTGAGGGCAGTCAGCCCCAGCATTTT	CASSEGSQPQHF
-	TRBJ1-1	TRBV7-6	-	TGTGCCAGCAGCTTAGCCCTTGACACTGAAGCTTTCTTT	CASSLALDTEAFF